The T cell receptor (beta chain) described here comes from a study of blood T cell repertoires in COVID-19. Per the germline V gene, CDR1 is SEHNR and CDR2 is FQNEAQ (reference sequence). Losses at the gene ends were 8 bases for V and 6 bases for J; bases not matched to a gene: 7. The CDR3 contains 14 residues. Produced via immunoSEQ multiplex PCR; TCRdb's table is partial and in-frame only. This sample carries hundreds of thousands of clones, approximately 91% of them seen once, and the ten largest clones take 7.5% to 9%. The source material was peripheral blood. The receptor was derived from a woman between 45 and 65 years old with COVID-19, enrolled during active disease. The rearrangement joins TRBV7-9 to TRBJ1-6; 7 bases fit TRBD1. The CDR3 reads CASGPGGPNSPLHF. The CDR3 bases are TGTGCCAGCGGCCCAGGGGGTCCTAATTCACCCCTCCACTTT.